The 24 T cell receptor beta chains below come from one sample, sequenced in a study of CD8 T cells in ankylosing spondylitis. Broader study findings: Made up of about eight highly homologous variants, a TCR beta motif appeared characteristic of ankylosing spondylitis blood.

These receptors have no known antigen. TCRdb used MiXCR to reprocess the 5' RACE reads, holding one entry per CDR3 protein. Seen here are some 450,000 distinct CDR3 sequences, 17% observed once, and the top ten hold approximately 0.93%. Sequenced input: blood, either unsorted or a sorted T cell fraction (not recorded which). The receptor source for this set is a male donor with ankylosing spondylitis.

In DNA, the CDR3 is TGTGCCAGCAGTTACTCGAGACAGGGCACCTACAATGAGCAGTTCTTC. It specifies CASSYSRQGTYNEQFF. V and J are TRBV6-5 and TRBJ2-1, with TRBD1 matching over 7 bases. CDR1 and CDR2 (germline): MNHEY, SVGAGI. The V gene end was trimmed by 0 bases and the J gene end by 2 bases; junction bases not matched to a gene: 4. CDR3 length: 16 residues.

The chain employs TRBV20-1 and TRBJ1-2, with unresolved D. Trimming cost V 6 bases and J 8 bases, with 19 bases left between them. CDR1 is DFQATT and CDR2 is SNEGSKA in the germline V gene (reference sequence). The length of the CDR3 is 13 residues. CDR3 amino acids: CSASPLTRSGYTF. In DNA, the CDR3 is TGCAGTGCCTCTCCTCTGACCCGTAGCGGCTACACCTTC.

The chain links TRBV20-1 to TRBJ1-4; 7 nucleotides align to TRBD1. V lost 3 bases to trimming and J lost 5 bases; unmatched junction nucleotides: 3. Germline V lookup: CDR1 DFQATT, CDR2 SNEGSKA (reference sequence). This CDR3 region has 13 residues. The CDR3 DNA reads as TGCAGTGCTAGCAGGGGGAGGAATGAAAAACTGTTTTTT. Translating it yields CSASRGRNEKLFF.

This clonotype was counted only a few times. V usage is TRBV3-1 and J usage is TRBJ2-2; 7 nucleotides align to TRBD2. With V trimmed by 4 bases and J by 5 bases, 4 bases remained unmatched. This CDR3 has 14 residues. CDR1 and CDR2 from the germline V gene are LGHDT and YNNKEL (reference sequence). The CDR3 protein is CASSPGLSTGELFF. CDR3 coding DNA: TGTGCCAGCAGCCCGGGACTAAGTACCGGGGAGCTGTTTTTT.

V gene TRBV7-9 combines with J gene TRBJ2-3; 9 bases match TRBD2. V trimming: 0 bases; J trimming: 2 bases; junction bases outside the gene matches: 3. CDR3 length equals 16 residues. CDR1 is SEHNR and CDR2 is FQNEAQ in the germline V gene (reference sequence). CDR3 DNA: TGTGCCAGCAGCTTAGCGACTAGCGGACTCACAGATACGCAGTATTTT. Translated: CASSLATSGLTDTQYF. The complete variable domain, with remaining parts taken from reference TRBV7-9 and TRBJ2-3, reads DTGVSQNPRHKITKRGQNVTFRCDPISEHNRLYWYRQTLGQGPEFLTYFQNEAQLEKSRLLSDRFSAERPKGSFSTLEIQRTEQGDSAMYLCASSLATSGLTDTQYFGPGTRLTVL.

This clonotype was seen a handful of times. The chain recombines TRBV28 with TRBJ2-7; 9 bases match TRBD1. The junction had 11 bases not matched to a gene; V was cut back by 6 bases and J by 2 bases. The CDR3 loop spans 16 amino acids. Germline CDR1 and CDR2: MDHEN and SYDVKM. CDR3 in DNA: TGTGCCAGCAGCCGCCTATTGGGACAGGGACCCTACGAGCAGTACTTC. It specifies CASSRLLGQGPYEQYF.

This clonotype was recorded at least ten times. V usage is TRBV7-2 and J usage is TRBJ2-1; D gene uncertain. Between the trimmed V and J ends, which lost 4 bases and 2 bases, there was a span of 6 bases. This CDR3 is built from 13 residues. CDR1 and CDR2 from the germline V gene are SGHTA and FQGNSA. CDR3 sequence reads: CASSSTTYNEQFF. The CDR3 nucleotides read TGTGCCAGCAGCTCAACTACCTACAATGAGCAGTTCTTC.

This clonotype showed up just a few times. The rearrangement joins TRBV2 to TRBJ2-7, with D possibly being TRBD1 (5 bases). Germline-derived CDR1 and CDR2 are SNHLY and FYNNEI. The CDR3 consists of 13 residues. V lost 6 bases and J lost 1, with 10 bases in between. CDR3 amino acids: CASRADKSYEQYF. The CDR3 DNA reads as TGTGCCAGCAGGGCGGACAAGTCCTACGAGCAGTACTTC.

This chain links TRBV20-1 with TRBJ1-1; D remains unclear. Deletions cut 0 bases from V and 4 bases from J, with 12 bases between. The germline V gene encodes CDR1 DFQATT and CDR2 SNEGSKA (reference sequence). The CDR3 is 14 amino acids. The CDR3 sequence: CSAREPKAGTEAFF. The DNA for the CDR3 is TGCAGTGCTAGAGAACCGAAGGCTGGCACTGAAGCTTTCTTT.

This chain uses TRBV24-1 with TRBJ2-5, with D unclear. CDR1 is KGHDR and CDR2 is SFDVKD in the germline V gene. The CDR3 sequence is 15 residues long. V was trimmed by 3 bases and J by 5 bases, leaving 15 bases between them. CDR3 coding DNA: TGTGCCACCAGTGATACAACGGCCCACGGGGAGACCCAGTACTTC. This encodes CATSDTTAHGETQYF.

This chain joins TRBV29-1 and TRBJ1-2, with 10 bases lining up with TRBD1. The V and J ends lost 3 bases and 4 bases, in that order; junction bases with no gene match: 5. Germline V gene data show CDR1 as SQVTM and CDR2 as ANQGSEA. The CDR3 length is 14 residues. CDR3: CSVERDRGGYGYTF. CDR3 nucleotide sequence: TGCAGCGTTGAGAGGGACAGGGGAGGCTATGGCTACACCTTC.

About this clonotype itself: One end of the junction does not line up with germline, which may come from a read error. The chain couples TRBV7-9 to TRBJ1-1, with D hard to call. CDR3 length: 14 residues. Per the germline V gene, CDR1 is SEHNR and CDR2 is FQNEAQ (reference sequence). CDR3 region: CASSLAGEVTEAFF. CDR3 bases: TGTGCCAGCAGCCTAGCTGGGGAGGTCACTGAAGCTTTCTTT.

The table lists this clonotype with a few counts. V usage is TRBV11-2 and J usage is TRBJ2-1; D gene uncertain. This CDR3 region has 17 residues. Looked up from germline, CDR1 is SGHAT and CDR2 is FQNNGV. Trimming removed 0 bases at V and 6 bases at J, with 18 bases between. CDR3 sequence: CASSLDPTTLRTNEQFF. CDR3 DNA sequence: TGTGCCAGCAGCTTAGACCCCACCACCCTCAGGACCAATGAGCAGTTCTTC. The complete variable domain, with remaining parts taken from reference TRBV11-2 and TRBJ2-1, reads EAGVAQSPRYKIIEKRQSVAFWCNPISGHATLYWYQQILGQGPKLLIQFQNNGVVDDSQLPKDRFSAERLKGVDSTLKIQPAKLEDSAVYLCASSLDPTTLRTNEQFFGPGTRLTVL.

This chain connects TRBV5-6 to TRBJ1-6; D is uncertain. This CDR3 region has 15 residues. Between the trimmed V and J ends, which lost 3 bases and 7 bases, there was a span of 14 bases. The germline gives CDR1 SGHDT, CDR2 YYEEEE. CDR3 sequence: CASSSGGSWNSPLHF. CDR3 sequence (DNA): TGTGCCAGCAGCTCAGGTGGCAGTTGGAATTCACCCCTCCACTTT.

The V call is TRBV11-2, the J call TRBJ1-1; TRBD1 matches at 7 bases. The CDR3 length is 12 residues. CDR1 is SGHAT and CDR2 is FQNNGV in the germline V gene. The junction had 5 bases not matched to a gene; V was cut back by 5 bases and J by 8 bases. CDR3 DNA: TGTGCCAGCAGCCACCCCAGGGGGGAAGCTTTCTTT. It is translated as CASSHPRGEAFF.

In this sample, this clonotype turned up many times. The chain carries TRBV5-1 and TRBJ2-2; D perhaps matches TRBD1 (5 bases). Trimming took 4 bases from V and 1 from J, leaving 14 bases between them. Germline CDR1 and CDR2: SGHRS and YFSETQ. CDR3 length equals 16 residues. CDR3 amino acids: CASSPMTALNTGELFF. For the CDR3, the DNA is TGCGCCAGCAGCCCGATGACAGCTTTGAACACCGGGGAGCTGTTTTTT.

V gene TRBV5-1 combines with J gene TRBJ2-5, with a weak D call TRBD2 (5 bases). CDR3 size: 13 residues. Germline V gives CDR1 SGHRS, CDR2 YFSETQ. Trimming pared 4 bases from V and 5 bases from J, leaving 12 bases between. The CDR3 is CASSKGPGETQYF. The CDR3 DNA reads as TGCGCCAGCAGCAAAGGACCGGGGGAGACCCAGTACTTC.

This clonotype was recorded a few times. The CDR3 protein is CASNDWQTNTEAFF. As DNA, the CDR3 is TGTGCCAGCAATGATTGGCAGACGAACACTGAAGCTTTCTTT. J is TRBJ1-1 and V is TRBV12-3 or TRBV12-4; D gene unclear. The V gene lost 7 bases and the J gene lost 1 base, with 13 bases spanning the gap. This CDR3 is 14 amino acids long.

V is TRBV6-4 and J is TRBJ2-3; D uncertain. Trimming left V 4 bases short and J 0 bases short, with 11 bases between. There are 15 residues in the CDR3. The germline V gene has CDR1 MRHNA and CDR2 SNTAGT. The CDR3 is CASSAVGGSTDTQYF. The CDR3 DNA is TGTGCCAGCAGTGCAGTCGGCGGTAGCACAGATACGCAGTATTTT.

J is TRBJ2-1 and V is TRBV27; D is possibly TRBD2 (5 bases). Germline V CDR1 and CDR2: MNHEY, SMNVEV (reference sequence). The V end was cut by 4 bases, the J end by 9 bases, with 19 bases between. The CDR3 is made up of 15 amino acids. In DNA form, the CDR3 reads TGTGCCAGCAGTTCATCGAGGGAAGGAACTAGTGAGCAGTTCTTC. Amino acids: CASSSSREGTSEQFF.

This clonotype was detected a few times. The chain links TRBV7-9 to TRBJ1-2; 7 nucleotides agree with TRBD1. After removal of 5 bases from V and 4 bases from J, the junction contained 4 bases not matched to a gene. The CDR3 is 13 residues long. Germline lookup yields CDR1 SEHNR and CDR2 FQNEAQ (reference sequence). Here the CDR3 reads CASSEGASYGYTF. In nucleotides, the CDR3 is TGTGCCAGCAGCGAGGGGGCAAGCTATGGCTACACCTTC.

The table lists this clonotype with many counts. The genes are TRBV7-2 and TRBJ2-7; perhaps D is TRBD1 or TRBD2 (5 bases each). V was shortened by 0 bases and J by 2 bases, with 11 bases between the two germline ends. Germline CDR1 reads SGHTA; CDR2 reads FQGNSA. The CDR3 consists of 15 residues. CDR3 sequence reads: CASSLARDPAYEQYF. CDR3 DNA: TGTGCCAGCAGCTTAGCCAGGGACCCAGCCTACGAGCAGTACTTC.

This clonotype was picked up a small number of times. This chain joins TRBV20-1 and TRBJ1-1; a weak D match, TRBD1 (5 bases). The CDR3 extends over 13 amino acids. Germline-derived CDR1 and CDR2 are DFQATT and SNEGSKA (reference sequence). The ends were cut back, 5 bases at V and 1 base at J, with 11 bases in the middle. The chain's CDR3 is CSARREGNTEAFF. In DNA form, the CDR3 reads TGCAGTGCTCGCAGGGAAGGGAACACTGAAGCTTTCTTT.

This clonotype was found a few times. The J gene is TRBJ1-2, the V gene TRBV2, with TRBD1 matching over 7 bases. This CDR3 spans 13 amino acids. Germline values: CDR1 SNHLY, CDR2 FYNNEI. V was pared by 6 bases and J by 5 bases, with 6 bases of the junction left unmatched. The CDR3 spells CASSDDRVYGYTF. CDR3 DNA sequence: TGTGCCAGCAGCGACGACAGGGTATATGGCTACACCTTC.